The 10 T cell receptor beta chains presented below share a single source sample, sequenced in a study of response to subunit inactivated influenza vaccine. TCRdb re-analysed the RT-PCR reads in MiXCR, keeping a single row per CDR3 protein. The repertoire holds roughly 500,000 distinct CDR3 sequences, approximately 15% seen once, with 3% to 3.5% in the top ten. The source was CD4+ T cells sorted from PBMCs, collected less than 30 months after vaccination. Every receptor here comes from a man aged 45-69 years who received an inactivated influenza vaccine.

This clonotype was detected only a few times. The chain recombines TRBV11-1 with TRBJ2-1; 12 positions agree with TRBD2. J gave up 1 base and V 4 bases, and 5 bases lay outside the gene matches. The CDR3 has 17 residues. Germline V gives CDR1 SGHAT, CDR2 FQDESV (reference sequence). The CDR3 coding sequence is TGTGCCAGCAGCTCTTCTAGCGGGAGGGCATCCTACAATGAGCAGTTCTTC. Its protein is CASSSSSGRASYNEQFF.

This chain links TRBV4-2 with TRBJ1-1; no clear D gene. This CDR3 comprises 15 residues. Between the trimmed V and J ends, which lost 1 base and 0 bases, there was a span of 9 bases. Germline V lookup: CDR1 LGHNA, CDR2 YNFKEQ. The CDR3 DNA is TGTGCCAGCAGCCAAGTTGGCGTGATGAACACTGAAGCTTTCTTT. Its protein product is CASSQVGVMNTEAFF.

V gene TRBV12-3 or TRBV12-4 combines with J gene TRBJ1-6; 11 bases are a match to TRBD1. The V segment lost 5 bases and the J segment 9 bases; nucleotides outside the gene matches: 9. The CDR3 has 16 residues. The CDR3: CASSPRTGGTGSPLHF. CDR3 DNA: TGTGCCAGCAGTCCCCGGACAGGGGGCACGGGTTCACCCCTCCACTTT.

In this sample, this clonotype turned up many times. This sequence joins TRBV12-3 or TRBV12-4 and TRBJ1-5, with no clear D. This CDR3 spans 15 amino acids. With 1 base removed from V and 3 bases from J, the gap between germline ends came to 10 bases. The CDR3 nucleotides read TGTGCCAGCAGTTTAGGGCAGGCGTACAATCAGCCCCAGCATTTT. Its translation: CASSLGQAYNQPQHF.

The chain links TRBV12-3 or TRBV12-4 to TRBJ2-7; D may be TRBD2 (6 bases). The CDR3 is 14 amino acids. Trimming took 5 bases from V and 6 from J, leaving 17 bases between them. The chain's CDR3 is CASSNRRGEGEQYF. The CDR3 bases are TGTGCCAGCAGTAACAGGAGGGGAGAAGGCGAGCAGTACTTC.

This clonotype came up many times. The genes are TRBV10-3 and TRBJ1-6, with D tentatively TRBD1 (5 bases). The length of the CDR3 is 14 residues. CDR1 and CDR2 (germline): ENHRY, SYGVKD. V lost 2 bases, J lost 4 bases, and 6 bases lay in between. In DNA form, the CDR3 reads TGTGCCATCAGTGAGCGACAGTATAATTCACCCCTCCACTTT. The encoded protein is CAISERQYNSPLHF.

This chain joins TRBV3-1 and TRBJ1-4, with 7 bases lining up with TRBD1. Germline loops: CDR1 LGHDT, CDR2 YNNKEL (reference sequence). The CDR3 loop spans 16 amino acids. V gave up 1 base and J gave up 3 bases; unmatched junction bases: 5. CDR3 in amino acids: CASSQVGGGPNEKLFF. The CDR3, as DNA: TGTGCCAGCAGCCAAGTTGGAGGGGGCCCTAATGAAAAACTGTTTTTT.

The chain employs TRBV2 and TRBJ2-7; 8 bases line up with TRBD1. CDR1 is SNHLY, CDR2 FYNNEI, per germline. CDR3 size: 13 residues. J lost 4 bases, V lost 6 bases, and 5 bases had no gene match. This CDR3 reads CASRGQAEYEQYF. The DNA of the CDR3 is TGTGCCAGCAGGGGACAGGCTGAGTACGAGCAGTACTTC.

This clonotype turned up a few times. This chain joins TRBV24-1 and TRBJ2-1; 9 nucleotides line up with TRBD2. Germline CDR1 KGHDR, CDR2 SFDVKD. The CDR3 is 16 residues long. V lost 5 bases, J lost 5 bases, and 9 bases stayed unmatched. CDR3 in amino acids: CATSGIAGDVHNEQFF. The CDR3 DNA follows: TGTGCCACCAGTGGCATAGCGGGAGACGTTCACAATGAGCAGTTCTTC.

The rearrangement joins TRBV19 to TRBJ1-5; tentatively, D is TRBD1 (5 bases). Germline CDR1 reads LNHDA; CDR2 reads SQIVND (reference sequence). The CDR3 has 12 residues. V shed 4 bases and J shed 5 bases, with 6 bases lying between them. The CDR3 DNA reads TGTGCCAGTAGTAAACAGGATCAGCCCCAGCATTTT. It yields the protein CASSKQDQPQHF.